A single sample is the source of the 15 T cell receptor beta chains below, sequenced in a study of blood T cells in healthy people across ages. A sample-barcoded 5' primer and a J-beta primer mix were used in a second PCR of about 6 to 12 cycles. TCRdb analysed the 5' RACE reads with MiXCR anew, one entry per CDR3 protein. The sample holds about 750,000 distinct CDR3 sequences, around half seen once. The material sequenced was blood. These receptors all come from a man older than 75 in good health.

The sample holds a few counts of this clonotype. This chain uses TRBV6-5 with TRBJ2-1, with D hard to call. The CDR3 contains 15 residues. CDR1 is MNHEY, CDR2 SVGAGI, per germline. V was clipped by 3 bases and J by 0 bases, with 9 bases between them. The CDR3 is CASSYWASSYNEQFF. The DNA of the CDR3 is TGTGCCAGCAGTTATTGGGCGAGCTCCTACAATGAGCAGTTCTTC.

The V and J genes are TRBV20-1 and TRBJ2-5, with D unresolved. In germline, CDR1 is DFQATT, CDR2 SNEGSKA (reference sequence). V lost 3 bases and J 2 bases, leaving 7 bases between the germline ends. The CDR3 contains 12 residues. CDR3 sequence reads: CSASYLQETQYF. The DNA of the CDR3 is TGCAGTGCTAGCTACTTACAAGAGACCCAGTACTTC.

Written as DNA, the CDR3 is TGTGCCAGCAGTACCACGAGCGGGGGGGGGTTTAGTGAGCAGTACTTC. Translated, it gives CASSTTSGGGFSEQYF. The rearrangement links TRBV28 to TRBJ2-5; 10 nucleotides align to TRBD2. V dropped 5 bases and J dropped 11; count of bases not matched to a gene: 17. This CDR3 spans 16 amino acids. CDR1 and CDR2 from the germline V gene are MDHEN and SYDVKM.

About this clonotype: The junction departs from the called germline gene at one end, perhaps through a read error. The CDR3 protein is CASSELGTKYNEQFF. The CDR3 bases are TGCGCCAGCAGTGAATTAGGGACCAAATACAATGAGCAGTTCTTC. The V gene is TRBV6-1, the J gene TRBJ2-1, with D possibly being TRBD1 or TRBD2 (5 bases each). Germline-derived CDR1 and CDR2 are MNHNS and SASEGT. This CDR3 has 15 amino acids.

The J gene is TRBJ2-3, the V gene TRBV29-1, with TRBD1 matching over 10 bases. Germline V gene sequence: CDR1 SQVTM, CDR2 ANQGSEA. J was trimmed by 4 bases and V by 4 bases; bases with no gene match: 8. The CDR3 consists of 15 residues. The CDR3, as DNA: TGCAGCGTTGGAGGGACAGGGGATAGCGCAGATACGCAGTATTTT. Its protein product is CSVGGTGDSADTQYF.

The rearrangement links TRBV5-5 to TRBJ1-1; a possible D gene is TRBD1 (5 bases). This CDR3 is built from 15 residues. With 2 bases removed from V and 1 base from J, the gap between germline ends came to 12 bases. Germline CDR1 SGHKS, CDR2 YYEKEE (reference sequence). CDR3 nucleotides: TGTGCCAGCAGCTTCATGGGGCTGGAGAACACTGAAGCTTTCTTT. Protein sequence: CASSFMGLENTEAFF.

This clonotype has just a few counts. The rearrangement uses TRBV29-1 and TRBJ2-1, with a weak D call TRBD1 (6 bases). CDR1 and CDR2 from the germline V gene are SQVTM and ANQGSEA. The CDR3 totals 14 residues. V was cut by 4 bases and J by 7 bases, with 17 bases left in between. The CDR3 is CSVARAPQGNEQFF. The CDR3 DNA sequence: TGCAGCGTTGCCCGGGCTCCCCAGGGGAATGAGCAGTTCTTC.

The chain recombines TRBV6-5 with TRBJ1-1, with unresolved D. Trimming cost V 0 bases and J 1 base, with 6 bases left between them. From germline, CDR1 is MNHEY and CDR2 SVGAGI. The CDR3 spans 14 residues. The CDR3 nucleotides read TGTGCCAGCAGTTACTCGAGCAGGAACACTGAAGCTTTCTTT. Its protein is CASSYSSRNTEAFF.

The CDR3 nucleotides are TGTGCCGGGAGGAGTACAACTGGAAACACCATATATTTT. Its protein product is CAGRSTTGNTIYF. The chain employs TRBV6-1 and TRBJ1-3, with D unclear. Trimming left V 11 bases short and J 2 bases short, with 13 bases between. From germline, CDR1 is MNHNS and CDR2 SASEGT. The CDR3 runs 13 residues.

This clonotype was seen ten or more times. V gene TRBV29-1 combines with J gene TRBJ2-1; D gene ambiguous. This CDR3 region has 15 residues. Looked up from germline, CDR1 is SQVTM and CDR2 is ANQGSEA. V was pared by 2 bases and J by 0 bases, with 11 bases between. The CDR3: CSVEIGDSSYNEQFF. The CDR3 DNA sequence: TGCAGCGTTGAAATTGGGGATAGCTCCTACAATGAGCAGTTCTTC.

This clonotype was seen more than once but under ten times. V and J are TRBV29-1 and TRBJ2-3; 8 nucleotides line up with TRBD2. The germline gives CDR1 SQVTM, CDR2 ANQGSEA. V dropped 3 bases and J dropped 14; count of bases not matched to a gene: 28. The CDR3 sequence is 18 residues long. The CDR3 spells CSVEGTGTRNLGHRYAYF. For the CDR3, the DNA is TGCAGCGTTGAGGGAACCGGGACTAGAAATCTGGGGCACAGATACGCGTATTTT.

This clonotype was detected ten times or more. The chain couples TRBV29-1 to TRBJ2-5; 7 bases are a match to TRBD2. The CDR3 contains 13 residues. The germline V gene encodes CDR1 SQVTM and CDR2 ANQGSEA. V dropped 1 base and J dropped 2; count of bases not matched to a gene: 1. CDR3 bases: TGCAGCGTTGAAGGGACTAGGCAAGAGACCCAGTACTTC. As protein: CSVEGTRQETQYF.

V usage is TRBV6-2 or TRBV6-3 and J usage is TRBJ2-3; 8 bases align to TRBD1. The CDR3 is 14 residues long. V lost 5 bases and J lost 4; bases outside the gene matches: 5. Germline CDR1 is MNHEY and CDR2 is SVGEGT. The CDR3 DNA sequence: TGTGCCAGCAGTAACGGACAGGGTCCAGATACGCAGTATTTT. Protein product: CASSNGQGPDTQYF.

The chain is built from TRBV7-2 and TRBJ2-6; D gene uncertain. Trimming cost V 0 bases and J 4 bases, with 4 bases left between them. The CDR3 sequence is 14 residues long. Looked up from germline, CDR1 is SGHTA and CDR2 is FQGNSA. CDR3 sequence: CASSLAGGANVLTF. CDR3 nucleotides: TGTGCCAGCAGCTTAGCGGGCGGGGCCAACGTCCTGACTTTC.

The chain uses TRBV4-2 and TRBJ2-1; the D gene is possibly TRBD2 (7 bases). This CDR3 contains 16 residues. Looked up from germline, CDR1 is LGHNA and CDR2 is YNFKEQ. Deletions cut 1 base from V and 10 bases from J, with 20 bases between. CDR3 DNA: TGTGCCAGCAGCCAAGGGGAGGGGGGGGGCTATTCCGAGCAGTTCTTC. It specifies CASSQGEGGGYSEQFF.